This T cell receptor beta chain comes out of a study of T-cell reconstitution after alpha-beta-depleted transplantation in children. Study-level findings and limits: Newly produced T cells mostly accounted for T-cell counts and diversity one year post-transplant. After transplant, high TCRbeta diversity at day 60 in some patients arose from surviving recipient T cells and thymic progenitors. It was reported that alpha-beta T cells came from several hundred expanded graft clones (about two months after transplant).

This sample's TCRbeta library carried unique molecular identifier barcodes. MiXCR, applied by TCRdb to the PCR reads, yields one record per CDR3 protein. The table shows a few hundred thousand distinct CDR3 sequences, with around 9.1% occurring only once. Worth noting for this clonotype: Its antigen remains unidentified.

CDR1 and CDR2 from the germline V gene are MNHEY and SMNVEV (reference sequence). The trim removed 3 bases at V and 4 bases at J, leaving 11 bases unmatched. There are 17 residues in the CDR3. The clonotype comes from a boy in the first two years of life with acute myeloid leukemia, due to receive a stem cell transplant. V usage is TRBV27 and J usage is TRBJ2-2; TRBD2 matches at 7 bases. The specimen comprised PBMCs, sampled before TCRalphabeta/CD19-depleted stem cell transplant. The CDR3 coding sequence is TGTGCCAGCAGTTTGTTGGGAGGGCCCTCCGGCACCGGGGAGCTGTTTTTT. It encodes CASSLLGGPSGTGELFF.